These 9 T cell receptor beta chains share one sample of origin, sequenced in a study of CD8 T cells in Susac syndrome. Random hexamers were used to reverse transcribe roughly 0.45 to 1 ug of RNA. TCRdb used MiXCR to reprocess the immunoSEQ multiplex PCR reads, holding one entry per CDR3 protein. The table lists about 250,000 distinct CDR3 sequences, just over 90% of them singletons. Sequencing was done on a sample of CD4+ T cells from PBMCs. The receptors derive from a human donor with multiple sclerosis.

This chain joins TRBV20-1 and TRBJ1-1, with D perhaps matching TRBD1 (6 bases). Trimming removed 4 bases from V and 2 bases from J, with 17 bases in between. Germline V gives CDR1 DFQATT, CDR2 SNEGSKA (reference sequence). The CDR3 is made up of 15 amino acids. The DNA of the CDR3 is TGCAGTGCTATCCTCATGCAGGGGAAAAACACTGAAGCTTTCTTT. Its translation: CSAILMQGKNTEAFF.

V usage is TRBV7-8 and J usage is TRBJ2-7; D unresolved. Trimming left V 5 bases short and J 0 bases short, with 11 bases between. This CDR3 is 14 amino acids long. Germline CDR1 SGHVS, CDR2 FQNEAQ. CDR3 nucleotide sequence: TGTGCCAGCAGCGCGAGTAGGAACTCCTACGAGCAGTACTTC. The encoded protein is CASSASRNSYEQYF.

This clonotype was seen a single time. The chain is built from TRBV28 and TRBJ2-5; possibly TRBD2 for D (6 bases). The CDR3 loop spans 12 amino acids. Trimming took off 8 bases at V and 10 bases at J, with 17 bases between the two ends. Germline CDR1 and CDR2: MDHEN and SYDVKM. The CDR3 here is CASGFALEGQYF. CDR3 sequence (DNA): TGTGCCAGCGGGTTTGCGTTGGAGGGCCAGTACTTC.

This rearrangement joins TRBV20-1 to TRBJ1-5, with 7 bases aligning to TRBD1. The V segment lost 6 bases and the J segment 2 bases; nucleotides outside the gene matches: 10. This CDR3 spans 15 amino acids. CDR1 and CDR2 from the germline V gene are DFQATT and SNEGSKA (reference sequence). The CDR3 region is CSALHDRVGNQPQHF. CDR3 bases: TGCAGTGCCCTACACGACAGGGTCGGCAATCAGCCCCAGCATTTT.

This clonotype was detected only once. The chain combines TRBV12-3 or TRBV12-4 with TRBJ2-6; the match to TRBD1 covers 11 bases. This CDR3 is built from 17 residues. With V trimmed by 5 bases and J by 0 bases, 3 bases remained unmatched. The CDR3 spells CASSPGTGGSGANVLTF. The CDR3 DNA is TGTGCCAGCAGTCCCGGGACAGGGGGCTCTGGGGCCAACGTCCTGACTTTC.

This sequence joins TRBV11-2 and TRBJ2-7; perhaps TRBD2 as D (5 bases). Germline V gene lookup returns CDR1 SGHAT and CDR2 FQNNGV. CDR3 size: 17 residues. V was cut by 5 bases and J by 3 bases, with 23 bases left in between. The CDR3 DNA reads TGTGCCAGCAGCGGAGGCCGTATGCGTGGTGTGGACTACGAGCAGTACGTC. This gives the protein CASSGGRMRGVDYEQYV.

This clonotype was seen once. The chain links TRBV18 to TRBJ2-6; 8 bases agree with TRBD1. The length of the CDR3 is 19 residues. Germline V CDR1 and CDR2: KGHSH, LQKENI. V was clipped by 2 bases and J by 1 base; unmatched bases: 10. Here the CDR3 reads CASSPIRPGQESGANVLTF. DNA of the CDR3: TGTGCCAGCTCACCAATTCGTCCGGGACAGGAATCTGGGGCCAACGTCCTGACTTTC.

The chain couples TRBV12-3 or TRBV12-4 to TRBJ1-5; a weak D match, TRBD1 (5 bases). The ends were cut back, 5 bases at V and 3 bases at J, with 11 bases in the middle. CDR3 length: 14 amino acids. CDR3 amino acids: CASSPTADNQPQHF. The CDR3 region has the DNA TGTGCCAGCAGTCCGACAGCGGACAATCAGCCCCAGCATTTT.

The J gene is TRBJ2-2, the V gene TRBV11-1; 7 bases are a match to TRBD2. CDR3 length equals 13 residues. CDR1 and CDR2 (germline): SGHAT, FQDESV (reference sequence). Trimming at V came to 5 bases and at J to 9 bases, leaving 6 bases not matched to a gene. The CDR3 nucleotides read TGTGCCAGCAGCGCGGGACTACCGAGGGAGCTGTTTTTT. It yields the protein CASSAGLPRELFF. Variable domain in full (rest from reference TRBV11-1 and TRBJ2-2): EAEVAQSPRYKITEKSQAVAFWCDPISGHATLYWYRQILGQGPELLVQFQDESVVDDSQLPKDRFSAERLKGVDSTLKIQPAELGDSAMYLCASSAGLPRELFFGEGSRLTVL.